Listed below are T cell receptor beta chains from one sample, sequenced in a study of blood T cell repertoires in COVID-19. TCRdb keeps only in-frame clones here, not all; method: immunoSEQ multiplex PCR. The data contain just over 300,000 clones, about nine tenths of them singletons. Sequencing was carried out using peripheral blood. The receptors stem from a man between 18 and 29 years old with active or convalescent COVID-19. The CDR3 runs from the conserved cysteine through the conserved F or W. A D gene is named only where the DNA matches it firmly. Size is omitted from some rows. Given values are once, few, many or a class for expanded clones.

d_call: TRBD1
j_call: TRBJ2-5
v_call: TRBV5-6
clone_size: -
cdr3_nt: TGTGCCAGCAACAGAGACAGGGTGGAGACCCAGTACTTC
cdr3_aa: CASNRDRVETQYF

d_call: -
j_call: TRBJ2-2
v_call: TRBV5-8
clone_size: -
cdr3_nt: TGTGCCAGCAGCCTCGGGCAGGGGTTGCCCGGGGAGCTGTTTTTT
cdr3_aa: CASSLGQGLPGELFF

d_call: -
j_call: TRBJ2-3
v_call: TRBV11-2
clone_size: -
cdr3_nt: TGTGCCAGCAGCTTTCGGTCGACTTCCCTTAGCACAGATACGCAGTATTTT
cdr3_aa: CASSFRSTSLSTDTQYF

d_call: TRBD2
j_call: TRBJ2-7
v_call: TRBV7-2
clone_size: -
cdr3_nt: TGTGCCAGCAGCCCAGGACTAGTAAAGTACGAGCAGTACTTC
cdr3_aa: CASSPGLVKYEQYF

d_call: TRBD1
j_call: TRBJ1-5
v_call: TRBV27
clone_size: -
cdr3_nt: TGTGCCAGCTCTACTTCGGGACAGGGGTTTCAGCCCCAGCATTTT
cdr3_aa: CASSTSGQGFQPQHF

d_call: TRBD1
j_call: TRBJ2-7
v_call: TRBV5-8
clone_size: -
cdr3_nt: TGTGCCAGCAGCTTGCGTCTAGGACAGGGCGTCCACGAGCAGTACTTC
cdr3_aa: CASSLRLGQGVHEQYF

d_call: -
j_call: TRBJ1-5
v_call: TRBV10-2
clone_size: once
cdr3_nt: TGCGCCAGCAGTGATATTCTCAGGGTCAATCAGCCCCAGCATTTT
cdr3_aa: CASSDILRVNQPQHF

d_call: -
j_call: TRBJ1-1
v_call: TRBV7-9
clone_size: -
cdr3_nt: TGTGCCAGCAGCTTAGGACAGGTAAACACTGAAGCTTTCTTT
cdr3_aa: CASSLGQVNTEAFF

d_call: -
j_call: TRBJ2-7
v_call: TRBV5-5
clone_size: -
cdr3_nt: TGTGCCAGCAGCCTGGGGGGGCCAGCCTACGAGCAGTACTTC
cdr3_aa: CASSLGGPAYEQYF

d_call: -
j_call: TRBJ1-6
v_call: TRBV5-1
clone_size: -
cdr3_nt: TGCGCCAGCAGCCTCACGGACAGTCACTCCTATAATTCACCCCTCCACTTT
cdr3_aa: CASSLTDSHSYNSPLHF

d_call: -
j_call: TRBJ2-1
v_call: TRBV11-3
clone_size: few
cdr3_nt: TGTGCCAGCAGCTTAGCTTACAACAATGAGCAGTTCTTC
cdr3_aa: CASSLAYNNEQFF

d_call: TRBD1
j_call: TRBJ1-4
v_call: TRBV2
clone_size: -
cdr3_nt: TGTGCCAGCACGCGAACAGGGGAAGGTGAAAAACTGTTTTTT
cdr3_aa: CASTRTGEGEKLFF

d_call: TRBD2
j_call: TRBJ2-3
v_call: TRBV5-1
clone_size: -
cdr3_nt: TGCGCCAGCAGCTTGGGACTAGCGGTCAACCCCATTAGCACAGATACGCAGTATTTT
cdr3_aa: CASSLGLAVNPISTDTQYF

d_call: -
j_call: TRBJ1-5
v_call: TRBV11-2
clone_size: few
cdr3_nt: TGTGCCAGCAGCCGCGATCGTAGTCGGCAGCCCCAGCATTTT
cdr3_aa: CASSRDRSRQPQHF

d_call: TRBD2
j_call: TRBJ2-5
v_call: TRBV4-2
clone_size: once
cdr3_nt: TGTGCCAGCAGCCAAGATGATGTGTCGGCAGTGGGAGGGCCCATAGAGACCCAGTACTTC
cdr3_aa: CASSQDDVSAVGGPIETQYF

d_call: TRBD2
j_call: TRBJ2-3
v_call: TRBV4-1
clone_size: -
cdr3_nt: TGCGCCAGCAGCCAAGAACTAGCGGCCCGCACAGATACGCAGTATTTT
cdr3_aa: CASSQELAARTDTQYF

d_call: -
j_call: TRBJ2-5
v_call: TRBV12-3/TRBV12-4
clone_size: -
cdr3_nt: TGTGCCAGCAGTTCGACAGGAGTAGAGACCCAGTACTTC
cdr3_aa: CASSSTGVETQYF

d_call: -
j_call: TRBJ2-7
v_call: TRBV3-1/TRBV3-2
clone_size: few
cdr3_nt: TGTGCCAGCAGCCAGGAACACAGGAGCTCCTACGAGCAGTACTTC
cdr3_aa: CASSQEHRSSYEQYF

d_call: -
j_call: TRBJ2-4
v_call: TRBV23-1
clone_size: -
cdr3_nt: TGCGCCAGCAGTCAATCGAAGTATTTTAGGATAAGACTAGCCAAAAACATTCAGTACTTC
cdr3_aa: CASSQSKYFRIRLAKNIQYF

d_call: -
j_call: TRBJ2-7
v_call: TRBV7-9
clone_size: -
cdr3_nt: TGTGCCAGCAGTCTTGGGGGGGCTCTGTCCTACGAGCAGTACTTC
cdr3_aa: CASSLGGALSYEQYF

d_call: TRBD2
j_call: TRBJ2-5
v_call: TRBV7-8
clone_size: once
cdr3_nt: TGTGCCAGCAGCTTAAGGCCGGGGGGACAAGAGACCCAGTACTTC
cdr3_aa: CASSLRPGGQETQYF

d_call: TRBD2
j_call: TRBJ2-1
v_call: TRBV29-1
clone_size: -
cdr3_nt: TGCAGCGTAGCCGGGACTAGCGGGAGCAATGAGCAGTTCTTC
cdr3_aa: CSVAGTSGSNEQFF

d_call: -
j_call: TRBJ1-1
v_call: TRBV6-6
clone_size: -
cdr3_nt: TGTGCCAGCAGTTACTCGGGGGGGGGCACTGAAGCTTTCTTT
cdr3_aa: CASSYSGGGTEAFF

d_call: -
j_call: TRBJ1-1
v_call: TRBV6-5
clone_size: -
cdr3_nt: TGTGCCAGCAGTTACACGGCCGGGGACACTGAAGCTTTCTTT
cdr3_aa: CASSYTAGDTEAFF

d_call: -
j_call: TRBJ2-3
v_call: TRBV6-4
clone_size: -
cdr3_nt: TGTGCCAGCAGCCCCAGGGGGGGCACAGATACGCAGTATTTT
cdr3_aa: CASSPRGGTDTQYF

d_call: -
j_call: TRBJ2-1
v_call: TRBV7-8
clone_size: few
cdr3_nt: TGTGCCAGCAGCCCAGGGGCAGGCTACAATGAGCAGTTCTTC
cdr3_aa: CASSPGAGYNEQFF